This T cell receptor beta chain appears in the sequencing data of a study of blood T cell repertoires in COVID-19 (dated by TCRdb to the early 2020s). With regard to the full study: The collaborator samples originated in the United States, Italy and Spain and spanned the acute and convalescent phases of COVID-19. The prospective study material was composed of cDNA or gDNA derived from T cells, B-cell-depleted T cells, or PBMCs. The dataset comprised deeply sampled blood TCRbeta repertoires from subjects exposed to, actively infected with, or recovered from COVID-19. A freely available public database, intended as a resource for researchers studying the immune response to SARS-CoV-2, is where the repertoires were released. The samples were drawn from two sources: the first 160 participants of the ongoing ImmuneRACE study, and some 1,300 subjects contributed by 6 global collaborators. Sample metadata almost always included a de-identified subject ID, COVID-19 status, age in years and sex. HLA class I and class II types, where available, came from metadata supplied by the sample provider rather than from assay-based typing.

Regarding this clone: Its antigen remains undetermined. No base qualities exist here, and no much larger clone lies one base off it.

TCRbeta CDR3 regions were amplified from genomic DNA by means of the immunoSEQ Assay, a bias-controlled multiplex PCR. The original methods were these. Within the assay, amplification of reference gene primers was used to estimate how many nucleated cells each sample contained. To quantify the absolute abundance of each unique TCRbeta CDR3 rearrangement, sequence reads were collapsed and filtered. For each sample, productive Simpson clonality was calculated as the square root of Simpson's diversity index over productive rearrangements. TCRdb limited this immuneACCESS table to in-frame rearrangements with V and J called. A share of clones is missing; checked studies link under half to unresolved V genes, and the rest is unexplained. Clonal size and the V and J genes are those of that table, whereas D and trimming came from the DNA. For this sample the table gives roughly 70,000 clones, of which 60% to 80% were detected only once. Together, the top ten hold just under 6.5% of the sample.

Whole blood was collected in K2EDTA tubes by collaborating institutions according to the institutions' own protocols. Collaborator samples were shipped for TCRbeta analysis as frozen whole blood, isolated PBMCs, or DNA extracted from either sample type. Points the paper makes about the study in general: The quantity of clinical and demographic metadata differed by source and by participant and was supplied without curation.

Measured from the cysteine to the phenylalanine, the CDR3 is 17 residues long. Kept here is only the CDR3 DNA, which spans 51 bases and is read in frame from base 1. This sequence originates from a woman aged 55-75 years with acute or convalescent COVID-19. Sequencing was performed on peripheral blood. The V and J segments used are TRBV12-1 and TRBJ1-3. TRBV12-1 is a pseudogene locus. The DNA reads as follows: TGTGCCAGCAGCTTTGCGGAAGGGGGGGTCTCTGGAAACACCATATATTTT. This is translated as CASSFAEGGVSGNTIYF.